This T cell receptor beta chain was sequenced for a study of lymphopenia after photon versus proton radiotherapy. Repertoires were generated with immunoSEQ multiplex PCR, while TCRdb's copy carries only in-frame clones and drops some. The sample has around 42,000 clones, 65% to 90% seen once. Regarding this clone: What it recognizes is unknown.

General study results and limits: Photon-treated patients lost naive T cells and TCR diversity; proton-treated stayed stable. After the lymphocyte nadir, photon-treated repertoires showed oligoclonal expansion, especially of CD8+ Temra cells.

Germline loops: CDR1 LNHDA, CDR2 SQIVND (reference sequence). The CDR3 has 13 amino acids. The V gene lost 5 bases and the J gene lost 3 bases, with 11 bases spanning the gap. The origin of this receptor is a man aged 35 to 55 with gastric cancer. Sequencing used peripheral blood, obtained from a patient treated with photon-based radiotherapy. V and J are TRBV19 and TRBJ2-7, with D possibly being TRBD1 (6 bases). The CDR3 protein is CASSAGQSYEQYF. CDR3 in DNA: TGTGCCAGTAGTGCCGGACAGAGCTACGAGCAGTACTTC. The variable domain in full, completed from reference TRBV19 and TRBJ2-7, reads DGGITQSPKYLFRKEGQNVTLSCEQNLNHDAMYWYRQDPGQGLRLIYYSQIVNDFQKGDIAEGYSVSREKKESFPLTVTSAQKNPTAFYLCASSAGQSYEQYFGPGTRLTVT.